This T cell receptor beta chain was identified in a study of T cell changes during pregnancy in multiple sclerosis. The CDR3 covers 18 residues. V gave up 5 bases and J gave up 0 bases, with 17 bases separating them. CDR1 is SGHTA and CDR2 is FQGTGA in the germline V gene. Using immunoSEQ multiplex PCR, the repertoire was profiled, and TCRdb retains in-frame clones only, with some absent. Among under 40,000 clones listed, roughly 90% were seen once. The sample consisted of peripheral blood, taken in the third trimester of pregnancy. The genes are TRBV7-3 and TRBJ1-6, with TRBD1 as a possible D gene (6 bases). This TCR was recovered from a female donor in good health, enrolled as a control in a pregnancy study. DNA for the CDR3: TGTGCCAGCAGCCCCCGGTGGCAGGGGTACTCCTATAATTCACCCCTCCACTTT. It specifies CASSPRWQGYSYNSPLHF.